One and the same sample provided the 17 T cell receptor beta chains below, sequenced in a study of shared clonotypes between healthy human individuals. Only CD45RO-negative cells positively selected for CCR7 counted as naive CD8 cells, so terminally differentiated effector memory CD45RA+ cells were excluded. Libraries were prepared by immunoSEQ multiplex PCR; TCRdb keeps only in-frame clonotypes and omits some of them. The top ten hold over 0.095% of the sample, which has hundreds of thousands of clones, around 96% seen once. The sequencing sample was made of naive CD8+ T cells sorted from blood. These receptors were obtained from a woman between 25 and 40 years old in good health.

CDR3 DNA: TGCAGCGTTGACCGGGACACCCGCGACTGGTACCAAGAGACCCAGTACTTC. Translation: CSVDRDTRDWYQETQYF. The genes are TRBV29-1 and TRBJ2-5; D might be TRBD1 (6 bases). The V and J ends lost 3 bases and 0 bases respectively, with 20 bases between them. The germline CDR1 and CDR2 sequences are SQVTM and ANQGSEA. The CDR3 runs to 17 residues.

This chain links TRBV11-3 with TRBJ1-1; possible D gene TRBD1, 5 bases. This CDR3 is 13 amino acids long. Germline lookup yields CDR1 SGHNT and CDR2 YENEEA. The V end was cut by 3 bases, the J end by 6 bases, with 11 bases between. The CDR3 reads CASSFYAGAEAFF. CDR3 in DNA: TGTGCCAGCAGCTTTTATGCGGGGGCTGAAGCTTTCTTT. The full variable domain, with the rest looked up from reference TRBV11-3 and TRBJ1-1, is EAGVVQSPRYKIIEKKQPVAFWCNPISGHNTLYWYLQNLGQGPELLIRYENEEAVDDSQLPKDRFSAERLKGVDSTLKIQPAELGDSAVYLCASSFYAGAEAFFGQGTRLTVV.

The chain couples TRBV2 to TRBJ2-5; the match to TRBD2 covers 7 bases. The J call may be faulty, since TRBJ2-7 better matches the DNA end. This CDR3 comprises 14 residues. The germline V gene has CDR1 SNHLY and CDR2 FYNNEI. CDR3 DNA sequence: TGTGCCAGCAGGGTCACTAGCGCCTCCTACGAGCAGTACTTC. It translates to CASRVTSASYEQYF.

Concerning this clone: Relative to the germline gene, one junction end is altered; a read error may explain this. The chain couples TRBV2 to TRBJ2-3, with D unclear. Germline lookup yields CDR1 SNHLY and CDR2 FYNNEI. There are 17 residues in the CDR3. The CDR3, as DNA: TGTGCCAGCACTGAATTCTCTAGGGCAGATAGCACAGATACGCAGTATTTT. Encoded protein: CASTEFSRADSTDTQYF.

This clone was observed a handful of times. This chain links TRBV29-1 with TRBJ1-2; D unresolved. The CDR3 consists of 13 residues. Trimming left V 1 base short and J 5 bases short, with 11 bases between. Germline loops: CDR1 SQVTM, CDR2 ANQGSEA. The CDR3 nucleotides are TGCAGCGTTGAAGTGAGGGTCGGGTATGGCTACACCTTC. Amino acid sequence: CSVEVRVGYGYTF.

V is TRBV27 and J is TRBJ2-6; TRBD1 matches 10 bases. J was trimmed by 2 bases and V by 2 bases; bases with no gene match: 6. CDR1 and CDR2 from the germline V gene are MNHEY and SMNVEV (reference sequence). This CDR3 is 18 amino acids long. CDR3 residues: CASSLKRDRGAGANVLTF. CDR3 bases: TGTGCCAGCAGTTTAAAGCGGGACAGGGGAGCTGGGGCCAACGTCCTGACTTTC.

This clone was detected only once. V is TRBV28 and J is TRBJ2-3, with D unclear. CDR1 is MDHEN and CDR2 is SYDVKM in the germline V gene. V lost 6 bases and J 4 bases, leaving 17 bases between the germline ends. CDR3 size: 15 residues. This CDR3 is CASRTIPGVADTQYF. The CDR3 DNA reads TGTGCCAGCAGAACAATCCCGGGTGTAGCAGATACGCAGTATTTT.

This chain uses TRBV27 with TRBJ2-1, with TRBD2 matching 11 bases. The length of the CDR3 is 15 residues. V lost 5 bases and J lost 9; bases outside the gene matches: 9. Looked up from germline, CDR1 is MNHEY and CDR2 is SMNVEV (reference sequence). The CDR3 sequence is CASSAGTSGLAEQFF. As DNA, the CDR3 is TGTGCCAGCAGTGCCGGGACTAGCGGTCTAGCTGAGCAGTTCTTC.

J is TRBJ1-2 and V is TRBV6-1; D gene ambiguous. The CDR3 loop spans 15 amino acids. The germline V gene has CDR1 MNHNS and CDR2 SASEGT. Trimming left V 1 base short and J 4 bases short, with 13 bases between. DNA for the CDR3: TGTGCCAGCAGTGAAGACGCCAGGACCACCTATGGCTACACCTTC. It encodes CASSEDARTTYGYTF.

The V and J genes are TRBV30 and TRBJ2-7, with a possible D match to TRBD2 (6 bases). V dropped 2 bases and J dropped 4 bases, with 15 bases sitting between them. The CDR3 contains 14 residues. Per germline, CDR1 GTSNPN and CDR2 SVGIG (reference sequence). CDR3 sequence: CAWSTGTGKYEQYF. The CDR3 nucleotides are TGTGCCTGGAGTACTGGGACTGGGAAATACGAGCAGTACTTC.

The J gene is TRBJ2-2, the V gene TRBV15, with TRBD2 matching 9 bases. The CDR3 totals 21 residues. The junction had 19 bases not matched to a gene; V was cut back by 0 bases and J by 5 bases. Germline V gives CDR1 LNHNV, CDR2 YYDKDF (reference sequence). In DNA form, the CDR3 reads TGTGCCACCAGCAGAGATCTCCCTATTAGCGGGAGATCAACGGGGACCGGGGAGCTGTTTTTT. Amino acid sequence: CATSRDLPISGRSTGTGELFF.

The J gene is TRBJ2-5, the V gene TRBV27; D is unresolved. The J call may be faulty, since TRBJ2-7 better matches the DNA end. CDR1 and CDR2 (germline): MNHEY, SMNVEV (reference sequence). The CDR3 totals 13 residues. The CDR3 coding sequence is TGTGCCAGCAGTTTAGCGAGCTCCTACGAGCAGTACTTC. Translating it yields CASSLASSYEQYF.

The gene calls are TRBV4-2 and TRBJ1-2, with TRBD1 identical over 8 bases. The trim removed 0 bases at V and 0 bases at J, leaving 6 bases unmatched. CDR1 is LGHNA, CDR2 YNFKEQ, per germline. CDR3 length: 17 residues. The CDR3 DNA follows: TGTGCCAGCAGCCAAGATATTGCGGACAGGGCTAACTATGGCTACACCTTC. Its protein is CASSQDIADRANYGYTF.

This clone was recorded only once. This chain links TRBV15 with TRBJ1-3; maybe TRBD1 (5 bases). V was cut by 6 bases and J by 0 bases, with 12 bases left in between. The CDR3 is 15 residues long. CDR1 and CDR2 (germline): LNHNV, YYDKDF (reference sequence). CDR3 bases: TGTGCCACCAGTCCTGGACATATCTCTGGAAACACCATATATTTT. Its translation: CATSPGHISGNTIYF.

J is TRBJ2-4 and V is TRBV28; D may be TRBD1 (5 bases). This CDR3 spans 13 amino acids. Germline V gene sequence: CDR1 MDHEN, CDR2 SYDVKM. V was trimmed by 9 bases and J by 7 bases, leaving 16 bases between them. This chain's CDR3 is CASKGDERNIQYF. CDR3 DNA sequence: TGTGCCAGTAAAGGGGATGAAAGGAACATTCAGTACTTC.

V and J are TRBV6-1 and TRBJ2-5, with a tentative D call TRBD1 (6 bases). The germline gives CDR1 MNHNS, CDR2 SASEGT. The CDR3 is made up of 15 amino acids. V shed 9 bases and J shed 4 bases, with 21 bases lying between them. This CDR3 reads CASREQGFLGETQYF. The CDR3 region has the DNA TGTGCCAGTCGTGAACAGGGTTTCTTAGGAGAGACCCAGTACTTC.

The genes are TRBV11-2 and TRBJ1-5; D ambiguous. This CDR3 contains 14 residues. V was cut by 0 bases and J by 1 base, with 4 bases left in between. Germline lookup yields CDR1 SGHAT and CDR2 FQNNGV. The CDR3 reads CASSLDGSNQPQHF. The CDR3 DNA reads TGTGCCAGCAGCTTAGATGGAAGCAATCAGCCCCAGCATTTT.